The 17 T cell receptor beta chains below were found in one sample sequenced in a study of CD8+ T cells in alopecia areata. Sequencing used cDNA as its template, made by extracting RNA and reverse transcribing it. The assay was immunoSEQ multiplex PCR, and TCRdb's table has in-frame clones only and misses some. The top ten hold approximately 2.8% of the sample, which has about 120,000 clones, more than 30% seen once. The sequencing sample was made of CD4+ T cells sorted from blood. Receptor source: a human donor with alopecia areata.

J is TRBJ1-2 and V is TRBV5-1; 8 bases fit TRBD1. The germline V gene has CDR1 SGHRS and CDR2 YFSETQ. The CDR3 is 14 amino acids. V dropped 4 bases and J dropped 6; count of bases not matched to a gene: 8. For the CDR3, the DNA is TGCGCCAGCAGCCCGGGGGTGGGACAGGATGGCTACACCTTC. This encodes CASSPGVGQDGYTF.

Here the CDR3 reads CASSEMASVETQYF. The CDR3 DNA sequence: TGTGCCAGCAGTGAAATGGCTTCTGTTGAGACCCAGTACTTC. This chain joins TRBV2 and TRBJ2-5; D not certain. This CDR3 has 14 amino acids. Trimming left V 2 bases short and J 5 bases short, with 12 bases between. Germline-derived CDR1 and CDR2 are SNHLY and FYNNEI. The full variable domain, in which reference TRBV2 and TRBJ2-5 provide the parts outside the CDR3, is EPEVTQTPSHQVTQMGQEVILRCVPISNHLYFYWYRQILGQKVEFLVSFYNNEISEKSEIFDDQFSVERPDGSNFTLKIRSTKLEDSAMYFCASSEMASVETQYFGPGTRLLVL.

This CDR3 reads CASSSFRGGERRPQYF. CDR3 in DNA: TGTGCCAGCAGTTCCTTTCGCGGGGGTGAGAGGAGACCCCAGTACTTC. The chain couples TRBV6-5 to TRBJ2-5; the match to TRBD2 covers 7 bases. Germline V CDR1 and CDR2: MNHEY, SVGAGI. The CDR3 has 16 residues. Trimming took 4 bases from V and 9 from J; bases not matched to a gene: 17.

The genes are TRBV30 and TRBJ2-1; maybe TRBD2 (6 bases). CDR1 is GTSNPN and CDR2 is SVGIG in the germline V gene (reference sequence). V lost 2 bases and J lost 10, with 21 bases in between. The CDR3 has 15 residues. CDR3 amino acids: CAWSRRGLKSGEQFF. The CDR3 nucleotides are TGTGCCTGGAGTAGGAGGGGTCTCAAAAGTGGGGAGCAGTTCTTC.

This chain connects TRBV11-2 to TRBJ2-1; 8 nucleotides match TRBD1. Germline V lookup: CDR1 SGHAT, CDR2 FQNNGV. After removal of 1 base from V and 9 bases from J, the junction contained 5 bases not matched to a gene. This CDR3 is built from 14 residues. CDR3 in DNA: TGTGCCAGCAGCTTAGCCAACCAGGGGGCTGAGCAGTTCTTC. Amino acids: CASSLANQGAEQFF.

The chain couples TRBV29-1 to TRBJ1-1; D perhaps matches TRBD1 (5 bases). The CDR3 has 14 residues. From germline, CDR1 is SQVTM and CDR2 ANQGSEA. V was trimmed by 0 bases and J by 2 bases, leaving 10 bases between them. CDR3 nucleotides: TGCAGCGTTGAAGACACTGGGGGTAACACTGAAGCTTTCTTT. Translating it yields CSVEDTGGNTEAFF.

This clone showed up just a few times. This chain joins TRBV29-1 and TRBJ1-1; D unresolved. Germline lookup yields CDR1 SQVTM and CDR2 ANQGSEA. This CDR3 contains 11 residues. Trimming removed 4 bases at V and 4 bases at J, with 7 bases between. As DNA, the CDR3 is TGCAGCGTTGTGAGGACCACTGAAGCTTTCTTT. Translating gives CSVVRTTEAFF.

V and J are TRBV27 and TRBJ2-5; TRBD2 matches 11 bases. This CDR3 is 15 amino acids long. V shed 6 bases, J shed 2 bases, and the junction held 5 bases outside the gene matches. Germline CDR1 MNHEY, CDR2 SMNVEV (reference sequence). DNA for the CDR3: TGTGCCAGCAGCCGCGGGACTAGCGGACAAGAGACCCAGTACTTC. Encoded protein: CASSRGTSGQETQYF.

The V call is TRBV28, the J call TRBJ2-1, with D possibly being TRBD1 or TRBD2 (6 bases each). The CDR3 contains 12 residues. CDR1 MDHEN and CDR2 SYDVKM come from the germline V gene. V lost 6 bases to trimming and J lost 13 bases, with 16 bases between them. CDR3 residues: CASRIPTGGQFF. The CDR3 DNA is TGTGCCAGCAGAATTCCAACCGGGGGCCAGTTCTTC.

The rearrangement uses TRBV25-1 and TRBJ2-7; 8 nucleotides agree with TRBD2. J lost 1 base, V lost 6 bases, and 5 bases had no gene match. From germline, CDR1 is MGHDK and CDR2 SYGVNS. The CDR3 is 14 residues long. CDR3: CASSGRARSYEQYF. DNA for the CDR3: TGTGCCAGCAGCGGGAGGGCACGTTCCTACGAGCAGTACTTC.

This clone was counted only a few times. V usage is TRBV5-1 and J usage is TRBJ2-6; D possibly corresponds to TRBD2 (5 bases). The V and J ends lost 4 bases and 0 bases respectively, with 11 bases between them. Germline V gives CDR1 SGHRS, CDR2 YFSETQ. The CDR3 runs to 16 residues. The CDR3 reads CASSVGLHSGANVLTF. The CDR3 DNA reads as TGCGCCAGCAGCGTTGGACTTCACTCTGGGGCCAACGTCCTGACTTTC.

The chain carries TRBV2 and TRBJ1-4, with D perhaps TRBD1 (5 bases). V was cut by 5 bases and J by 0 bases, with 10 bases left in between. CDR1 and CDR2 from the germline V gene are SNHLY and FYNNEI. The CDR3 is 15 residues long. The CDR3 nucleotides are TGTGCCAGCAGTCTAATGGGGGCAACTAATGAAAAACTGTTTTTT. It specifies CASSLMGATNEKLFF.

The V and J genes are TRBV9 and TRBJ2-1; D unclear. Between the trimmed V and J ends, which lost 4 bases and 5 bases, there was a span of 10 bases. There are 13 residues in the CDR3. Germline V gives CDR1 SGDLS, CDR2 YYNGEE. Here the CDR3 DNA reads TGTGCCAGCAGCCCCGTTGGCCACAATGAGCAGTTCTTC. This translates into CASSPVGHNEQFF.

This clone was counted only a few times. The genes are TRBV30 and TRBJ2-1, with 8 bases lining up with TRBD1. Germline lookup yields CDR1 GTSNPN and CDR2 SVGIG (reference sequence). This CDR3 spans 13 amino acids. With V trimmed by 5 bases and J by 0 bases, 0 bases remained unmatched. The CDR3 sequence: CAWDRGSYNEQFF. The CDR3 nucleotides read TGTGCCTGGGACAGGGGCTCCTACAATGAGCAGTTCTTC.

The rearrangement joins TRBV2 to TRBJ2-1, with 12 bases lining up with TRBD1. The CDR3 spans 15 residues. After removal of 6 bases from V and 11 bases from J, the junction contained 11 bases not matched to a gene. In germline, CDR1 is SNHLY, CDR2 FYNNEI. The CDR3 is CASSVMGTGGTKQFF. The CDR3 DNA reads TGTGCCAGCAGCGTAATGGGGACAGGGGGCACTAAGCAGTTCTTC.

In this sample, this clone turned up once. This chain uses TRBV30 with TRBJ2-4; the match to TRBD2 covers 14 bases. V was pared by 0 bases and J by 3 bases, with 16 bases of the junction left unmatched. This CDR3 region has 21 residues. Germline V gene sequence: CDR1 GTSNPN, CDR2 SVGIG (reference sequence). DNA for the CDR3: TGTGCCTGGAGTGTACTTTTTTCCGGGACTAGCGGGAGTAGAGTCAAAAACATTCAGTACTTC. It translates to CAWSVLFSGTSGSRVKNIQYF.

This clone showed up just a few times. The chain uses TRBV28 and TRBJ2-6; the D is unclear. Trimming took off 5 bases at V and 0 bases at J, with 8 bases between the two ends. The germline V gene encodes CDR1 MDHEN and CDR2 SYDVKM. The CDR3 is made up of 15 amino acids. The CDR3 DNA reads TGTGCCAGCAGTCCCCACCGCTCTGGGGCCAACGTCCTGACTTTC. This gives the protein CASSPHRSGANVLTF.